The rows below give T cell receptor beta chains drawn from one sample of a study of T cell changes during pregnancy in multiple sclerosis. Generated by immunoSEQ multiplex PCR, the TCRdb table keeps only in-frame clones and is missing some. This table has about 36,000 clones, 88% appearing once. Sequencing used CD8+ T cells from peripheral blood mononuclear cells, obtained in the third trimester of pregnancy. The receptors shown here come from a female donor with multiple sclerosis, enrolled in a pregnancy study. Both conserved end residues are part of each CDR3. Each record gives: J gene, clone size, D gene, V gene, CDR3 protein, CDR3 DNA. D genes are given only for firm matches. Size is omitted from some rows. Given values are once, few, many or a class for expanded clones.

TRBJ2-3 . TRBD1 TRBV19 CASSIGQGADTQYF TGTGCCAGTAGTATAGGACAGGGGGCAGATACGCAGTATTTT
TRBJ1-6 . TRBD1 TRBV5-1 CASSPGQGAITVGSPLHF TGCGCCAGCAGCCCCGGACAGGGGGCGATCACCGTGGGTTCACCCCTCCACTTT
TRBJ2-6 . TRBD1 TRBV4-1 CASSQWTGGSPGANVLTF TGCGCCAGCAGCCAATGGACAGGGGGATCACCTGGGGCCAACGTCCTGACTTTC
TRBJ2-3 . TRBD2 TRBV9 CASSVSLAESTDTQYF TGTGCCAGCAGCGTAAGCCTAGCGGAAAGCACAGATACGCAGTATTTT
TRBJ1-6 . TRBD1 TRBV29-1 CSANPGTGDSPLHF TGCAGCGCTAACCCCGGGACAGGGGATTCACCCCTCCACTTT
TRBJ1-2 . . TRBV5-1 CASSPETDLDGYTF TGCGCCAGCAGCCCAGAGACAGACCTAGATGGCTACACCTTC
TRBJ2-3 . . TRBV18 CASSPVEFSDTQYF TGTGCCAGCTCACCAGTGGAGTTCTCAGATACGCAGTATTTT
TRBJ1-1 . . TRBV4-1 CASSQGPGFNTEAFF TGCGCCAGCAGCCAAGGACCGGGATTCAACACTGAAGCTTTCTTT
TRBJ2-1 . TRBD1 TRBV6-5 CASSLGGRSYNEQFF TGTGCCAGCAGTTTAGGGGGCAGGAGTTACAATGAGCAGTTCTTC
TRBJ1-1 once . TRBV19 CASSIAARTEAFF TGTGCCAGTAGTATAGCGGCGAGGACTGAAGCTTTCTTT
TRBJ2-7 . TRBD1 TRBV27 CASSTIAGTGAYEQYF TGTGCCAGCAGTACGATCGCCGGGACAGGGGCCTACGAGCAGTACTTC
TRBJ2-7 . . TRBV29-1 CSVEMPSLEQYF TGCAGCGTTGAAATGCCTAGCCTAGAGCAGTACTTC
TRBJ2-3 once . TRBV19 CASSIVAGAWDTQYF TGTGCCAGTAGTATAGTGGCGGGGGCCTGGGATACGCAGTATTTT
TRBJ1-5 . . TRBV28 CASSLGSYQPQHF TGTGCCAGCAGTTTGGGCAGTTATCAGCCCCAGCATTTT
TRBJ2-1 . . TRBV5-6 CASSFLYNEQFF TGTGCCAGCAGCTTCCTCTACAATGAGCAGTTCTTC
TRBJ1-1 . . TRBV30 CAWRPVGTEAFF TGTGCCTGGAGGCCGGTTGGCACTGAAGCTTTCTTT
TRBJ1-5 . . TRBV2 CASRGLASNQPQHF TGTGCCAGCAGGGGACTCGCGAGCAATCAGCCCCAGCATTTT
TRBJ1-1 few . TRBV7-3 CASSLNPRSNTEAFF TGTGCCAGCAGCTTAAACCCCAGGTCGAACACTGAAGCTTTCTTT
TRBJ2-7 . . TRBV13 CASTTGLREQYF TGTGCCAGCACAACAGGGCTTAGGGAGCAGTACTTC
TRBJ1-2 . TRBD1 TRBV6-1 CASSVGQEGVYGYTF TGTGCCAGCAGTGTGGGACAGGAGGGAGTTTACGGCTACACCTTC
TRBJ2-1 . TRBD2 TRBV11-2 CASSLSFGGALYNEQFF TGTGCCAGCAGCCTCAGTTTCGGGGGGGCCCTCTACAATGAGCAGTTCTTC